This TCR beta chain was sequenced in a study of CD8+CD57+ T cells in acquired aplastic anemia. As for the study in general: When averaged, DNA from sorted CD4+ and CD8+ cells came to 3 to 3.5 ug. Findings of the study overall: Shared by patients and controls, around 27 CD8+ CDR3s were abundant in patients. For CD8+ Simpson's diversity, patients and controls showed no significant difference.

As regards this clonotype: Antigen specificity is unknown.

The germline V gene encodes CDR1 SGDLS and CDR2 YYNGEE. The CDR3 covers 13 residues. Trimming removed 2 bases at V and 7 bases at J, with 12 bases between. Template material for TCR beta VDJ and CDR3 profiling consisted of genomic DNA. TCRdb ran MiXCR on the reads and lists one entry per CDR3 protein. The sample lists about 170,000 distinct CDR3 sequences, around 60% occurring once. The chain combines TRBV9 with TRBJ1-2; possible D gene TRBD1, 6 bases. This clonotype was obtained from a human donor in good health. Specimen: sorted CD4+, CD8+, or CD8+CD57+ T cells (not recorded which) from PBMCs. Here the CDR3 reads CASSVTGYGGYTF. CDR3 in DNA: TGTGCCAGCAGCGTTACAGGGTACGGTGGCTACACCTTC.